This T cell receptor beta chain was captured by sequencing in a study of CD8+ T cells in alopecia areata. CDR1 is LNHDA and CDR2 is SQIVND in the germline V gene (reference sequence). V lost 3 bases, J lost 8 bases, and 10 bases lay in between. This CDR3 region has 13 residues. Investigators isolated RNA and reverse transcribed it into cDNA to act as the sequencing template. Sequencing was performed with immunoSEQ multiplex PCR; in TCRdb, only in-frame clones are kept and a portion is missing. The data contain 200,000 to 250,000 clones, roughly 66% of them singletons. Treatment in this sample: oral pan-JAK inhibitor, 5-10 mg twice daily. This clone turned up a few times.

This sequence was found in a human donor with alopecia areata. Material: CD4+ T cells sorted from blood, obtained at week 44, from a patient treated with tofacitinib. The chain links TRBV19 to TRBJ1-4; possible D gene TRBD1, 5 bases. CDR3 in amino acids: CASSIARGEKLFF. CDR3 in DNA: TGTGCCAGTAGTATTGCCCGGGGGGAAAAACTGTTTTTT. The variable domain in full, with the rest retrieved from reference TRBV19 and TRBJ1-4, is DGGITQSPKYLFRKEGQNVTLSCEQNLNHDAMYWYRQDPGQGLRLIYYSQIVNDFQKGDIAEGYSVSREKKESFPLTVTSAQKNPTAFYLCASSIARGEKLFFGSGTQLSVL.